Following are 18 T cell receptor beta chains from one sample sequenced in a study of T cell changes during pregnancy in multiple sclerosis. This table comes from immunoSEQ multiplex PCR, and its TCRdb copy is limited to in-frame clones, with some not included. The sample carries around 70,000 clones, more than 90% recorded once. This specimen was peripheral blood, taken after pregnancy. The receptors derive from a female donor in good health, enrolled as a control in a pregnancy study.

The chain combines TRBV7-2 with TRBJ2-2; 8 bases map to TRBD2. Germline V gene lookup returns CDR1 SGHTA and CDR2 FQGNSA. After removal of 2 bases from V and 3 bases from J, the junction contained 5 bases not matched to a gene. The length of the CDR3 is 16 residues. The CDR3 sequence: CASSLSGLAYTGELFF. DNA for the CDR3: TGTGCCAGCAGCTTATCCGGACTAGCTTACACCGGGGAGCTGTTTTTT.

The rearrangement uses TRBV10-3 and TRBJ1-1, with 8 bases lining up with TRBD1. The germline V gene has CDR1 ENHRY and CDR2 SYGVKD. With V trimmed by 0 bases and J by 6 bases, 3 bases remained unmatched. The CDR3 loop spans 14 amino acids. CDR3 residues: CAISESGQGPEAFF. The CDR3 DNA reads as TGTGCCATCAGTGAGTCTGGACAGGGTCCTGAAGCTTTCTTT.

This clone appeared a few times. V is TRBV1 and J is TRBJ1-1; the table's D call, TRBD1, was not checked against the DNA. TRBV1 is marked as a pseudogene. There are 14 residues in the CDR3. CDR3 residues: CTSSPDRGKDEAFF. CDR3 nucleotide sequence: TGCACCAGCAGCCCGGACAGGGGCAAGGATGAAGCTTTCTTT.

The chain employs TRBV11-1 and TRBJ2-2, with 11 nucleotides matching TRBD2. The CDR3 is 16 amino acids. Germline values: CDR1 SGHAT, CDR2 FQDESV (reference sequence). V shed 5 bases and J 7 bases; nucleotides not matched to a gene: 9. CDR3 residues: CASSPRLAGLGGELFF. The DNA for the CDR3 is TGTGCCAGCAGCCCCCGACTAGCGGGACTGGGCGGGGAGCTGTTTTTT.

This clone appeared a few times. This rearrangement joins TRBV6-1 to TRBJ1-1; D possibly corresponds to TRBD1 (6 bases). Germline loops: CDR1 MNHNS, CDR2 SASEGT. V lost 3 bases and J 1 base, leaving 6 bases between the germline ends. The CDR3 is 13 amino acids. Here the CDR3 reads CASSEGANTEAFF. The CDR3 DNA follows: TGTGCCAGCAGTGAGGGGGCGAACACTGAAGCTTTCTTT.

The genes are TRBV28 and TRBJ1-1; D uncertain. Germline CDR1 and CDR2: MDHEN and SYDVKM. This CDR3 contains 11 residues. Trimming stripped 1 base from V and 7 bases from J, with 4 bases between. The chain's CDR3 is CASSLLSEAFF. CDR3 in DNA: TGTGCCAGCAGTTTATTGAGTGAAGCTTTCTTT.

V gene TRBV18 combines with J gene TRBJ1-1, with TRBD1 matching over 8 bases. The V gene's germline CDR1 is KGHSH and CDR2 LQKENI. J lost 5 bases, V lost 0 bases, and 8 bases had no gene match. This CDR3 has 16 amino acids. This CDR3 reads CASSPPVQGEATEAFF. The CDR3 bases are TGTGCCAGCTCACCACCTGTACAGGGGGAGGCAACTGAAGCTTTCTTT.

The chain has TRBV29-1 and TRBJ2-1, with 10 bases that match TRBD1. Trimming removed 5 bases from V and 3 bases from J; junction bases left unmatched: 4. The CDR3 is 14 amino acids. Per the germline V gene, CDR1 is SQVTM and CDR2 is ANQGSEA. CDR3 coding DNA: TGCAGCGTTCCCGGGACAGGGGACTACAATGAGCAGTTCTTC. It encodes CSVPGTGDYNEQFF.

The table lists this clone with a count of one. The rearrangement links TRBV7-8 to TRBJ2-3; D may be TRBD2 (6 bases). Germline V gene sequence: CDR1 SGHVS, CDR2 FQNEAQ. With 1 base removed from V and 0 bases from J, the gap between germline ends came to 14 bases. This CDR3 contains 17 residues. CDR3 nucleotide sequence: TGTGCCAGCAGCTTAGAGGCTCAGCGGGCAAGCACAGATACGCAGTATTTT. Encoded protein: CASSLEAQRASTDTQYF.

This clone was seen just once. The chain combines TRBV27 with TRBJ2-3, with 9 bases matching TRBD2. The V and J ends lost 4 bases and 4 bases, in that order; junction bases with no gene match: 18. CDR1 is MNHEY and CDR2 is SMNVEV in the germline V gene (reference sequence). The CDR3 runs to 19 residues. The chain's CDR3 is CASSSGFLIAGVGADTQYF. The CDR3 DNA reads TGTGCCAGCAGTTCGGGATTTCTCATAGCGGGAGTGGGGGCAGATACGCAGTATTTT.

The chain carries TRBV29-1 and TRBJ2-3; tentatively, D is TRBD2 (5 bases). Trimming removed 7 bases at V and 4 bases at J, with 21 bases between. Germline V lookup: CDR1 SQVTM, CDR2 ANQGSEA. The CDR3 spans 15 residues. The CDR3 loop reads CSALLLGEGADTQYF. CDR3 in DNA: TGCAGCGCCCTTCTACTAGGAGAGGGCGCAGATACGCAGTATTTT.

The V gene is TRBV30, the J gene TRBJ1-5, with D unresolved. The germline V gene encodes CDR1 GTSNPN and CDR2 SVGIG (reference sequence). V shed 3 bases and J shed 5 bases, with 11 bases lying between them. The CDR3 spans 13 residues. CDR3 loop: CAWSTPIDQPQHF. The CDR3 nucleotides read TGTGCCTGGAGCACACCAATCGATCAGCCCCAGCATTTT.

The chain links TRBV9 to TRBJ2-7; a weak D match, TRBD1 (6 bases). Trimming shortened V by 3 bases and J by 1 base, and 11 bases separated the two germline ends. Per the germline V gene, CDR1 is SGDLS and CDR2 is YYNGEE. This CDR3 has 14 residues. The CDR3 DNA is TGTGCCAGCAGCGAAAGAACAGGGTCCTACGAGCAGTACTTC. Its translation is CASSERTGSYEQYF.

The rearrangement links TRBV27 to TRBJ1-5; a possible D gene is TRBD1 (5 bases). The CDR3 totals 14 residues. Germline CDR1 reads MNHEY; CDR2 reads SMNVEV (reference sequence). The V end was cut by 4 bases, the J end by 3 bases, with 10 bases between. The CDR3: CASSSRGNNQPQHF. CDR3 in DNA: TGTGCCAGCAGTTCTCGGGGGAACAATCAGCCCCAGCATTTT.

The J gene is TRBJ2-5, the V gene TRBV18; 12 nucleotides agree with TRBD2. J was trimmed by 4 bases and V by 8 bases; bases with no gene match: 8. CDR1 KGHSH and CDR2 LQKENI come from the germline V gene. The CDR3 is made up of 15 amino acids. CDR3 protein: CASARTSGVRETQYF. The CDR3 DNA is TGTGCCAGCGCCCGGACTAGCGGGGTACGAGAGACCCAGTACTTC.

The chain recombines TRBV5-4 with TRBJ1-1; no clear D. Germline V CDR1 and CDR2: SGHNT, YYREEE (reference sequence). The CDR3 covers 14 residues. The ends were cut back, 1 base at V and 0 bases at J, with 7 bases in the middle. The CDR3 spells CASSLNRMNTEAFF. The CDR3 DNA is TGTGCCAGCAGCTTGAACAGAATGAACACTGAAGCTTTCTTT.

This rearrangement joins TRBV5-4 to TRBJ2-7, with D uncertain. The germline V gene has CDR1 SGHNT and CDR2 YYREEE (reference sequence). This CDR3 is built from 13 residues. V was pared by 2 bases and J by 0 bases, with 6 bases between. The CDR3: CASSLRSSYEQYF. The DNA for the CDR3 is TGTGCCAGCAGCTTAAGGAGCTCCTACGAGCAGTACTTC.

This chain connects TRBV5-1 to TRBJ2-5; D call uncertain. V was pared by 6 bases and J by 0 bases, with 6 bases between. This CDR3 has 12 residues. In germline, CDR1 is SGHRS, CDR2 YFSETQ. The CDR3 loop is CASKTNQETQYF. In DNA, the CDR3 is TGCGCCAGCAAAACAAACCAAGAGACCCAGTACTTC.